Below are 22 T cell receptor beta chains sequenced from a single sample in a study of T cell responses to AZD1222 COVID-19 vaccine. Clones were read by immunoSEQ multiplex PCR, and TCRdb kept only the in-frame ones, dropping some. The sample carries about 180,000 clones, over 85% recorded once. Source: peripheral blood, taken on day 0 of AZD1222 vaccination. These receptors all come from an adult in good health.

The V gene is TRBV29-1, the J gene TRBJ2-7; a possible D gene is TRBD2 (7 bases). The CDR3 contains 13 residues. V lost 5 bases to trimming and J lost 5 bases, with 16 bases between them. Germline V gene sequence: CDR1 SQVTM, CDR2 ANQGSEA. CDR3 amino acids: CSVPGGAPDEQYF. The DNA for the CDR3 is TGCAGCGTTCCGGGGGGCGCCCCGGACGAGCAGTACTTC.

The gene calls are TRBV7-6 and TRBJ2-7; D gene ambiguous. V shed 5 bases and J shed 4 bases, with 6 bases lying between them. The V gene's germline CDR1 is SGHVS and CDR2 FNYEAQ. The CDR3 length is 11 residues. The DNA of the CDR3 is TGTGCCAGCAGCACCCTATACGAGCAGTACTTC. It encodes CASSTLYEQYF.

This chain uses TRBV5-1 with TRBJ2-3; D possibly matches TRBD1 or TRBD2 (5 bases each). The CDR3 consists of 14 residues. Germline V gives CDR1 SGHRS, CDR2 YFSETQ. V lost 3 bases to trimming and J lost 4 bases, with 12 bases between them. This CDR3 reads CASSSGFGADTQYF. The CDR3 DNA reads TGCGCCAGCAGCTCAGGGTTCGGGGCAGATACGCAGTATTTT.

The rearrangement links TRBV19 to TRBJ1-2; tentative D call: TRBD1 (5 bases). CDR1 and CDR2 from the germline V gene are LNHDA and SQIVND (reference sequence). This CDR3 has 12 amino acids. Trimming pared 6 bases from V and 6 bases from J, leaving 11 bases between. CDR3 coding DNA: TGTGCCAGTAGCACGGGGGGGAATGGCTACACCTTC. Amino acids: CASSTGGNGYTF.

The rearrangement uses TRBV19 and TRBJ1-1; D is uncertain. The V gene's germline CDR1 is LNHDA and CDR2 SQIVND (reference sequence). With 5 bases removed from V and 1 base from J, the gap between germline ends came to 11 bases. The CDR3 is 14 amino acids. CDR3 sequence (DNA): TGTGCCAGTAGTCGAATGGGGAGGAACACTGAAGCTTTCTTT. This gives the protein CASSRMGRNTEAFF.

V gene TRBV6-5 combines with J gene TRBJ2-1, with D tentatively TRBD1 (6 bases). The CDR3 runs 15 residues. V was shortened by 4 bases and J by 0 bases, with 10 bases between the two germline ends. Germline V lookup: CDR1 MNHEY, CDR2 SVGAGI. CDR3 in DNA: TGTGCCAGCAGTTTCACAGGGTTCTCCTACAATGAGCAGTTCTTC. Translating it yields CASSFTGFSYNEQFF.

V and J are TRBV6-2 or TRBV6-3 and TRBJ1-5, with TRBD1 matching over 11 bases. V trimming: 2 bases; J trimming: 6 bases; junction bases outside the gene matches: 3. This CDR3 has 15 amino acids. Looked up from germline, CDR1 is MNHEY and CDR2 is SVGEGT. As DNA, the CDR3 is TGTGCCAGCAGTTACGGGACAGGGGGAAGTCAGCCCCAGCATTTT. It codes for CASSYGTGGSQPQHF.

The CDR3 DNA is TGTGCCAGTAGTATAGGGCCATCTAACTATGGCTACACCTTC. As protein: CASSIGPSNYGYTF. The chain carries TRBV19 and TRBJ1-2, with unresolved D. Germline assignment: CDR1 LNHDA and CDR2 SQIVND (reference sequence). V shed 1 base and J shed 0 bases, with 6 bases lying between them. The CDR3 spans 14 residues.

The genes are TRBV6-6 and TRBJ2-3, with a weak D call TRBD1 (5 bases). CDR3 length: 13 residues. Trimming left V 5 bases short and J 1 base short, with 7 bases between. Looked up from germline, CDR1 is MNHNY and CDR2 is SVGAGI (reference sequence). CDR3 DNA: TGTGCCAGCAGTCTGACAGGCACAGATACGCAGTATTTT. Its translation: CASSLTGTDTQYF.

The chain is built from TRBV4-1 and TRBJ1-5; the D gene is possibly TRBD1 (6 bases). The ends were cut back, 3 bases at V and 7 bases at J, with 19 bases in the middle. The length of the CDR3 is 16 residues. In germline, CDR1 is MGHRA, CDR2 YSYEKL. CDR3 loop: CASSQGGAFQGQPQHF. In nucleotides, the CDR3 is TGCGCCAGCAGCCAGGGGGGCGCCTTCCAAGGCCAGCCCCAGCATTTT.

The V and J genes are TRBV2 and TRBJ2-1; TRBD1 is a possible D gene (5 bases). Germline V CDR1 and CDR2: SNHLY, FYNNEI. This CDR3 contains 15 residues. Between the trimmed V and J ends, which lost 4 bases and 6 bases, there was a span of 16 bases. Written as DNA, the CDR3 is TGTGCCAGCAGTGGGGGCAGCCTCGCTTTCAATGAGCAGTTCTTC. This codes for CASSGGSLAFNEQFF.

The rearrangement links TRBV24-1 to TRBJ1-3, with unresolved D. The CDR3 covers 13 residues. Germline lookup yields CDR1 KGHDR and CDR2 SFDVKD. Trimming took 4 bases from V and 3 from J, leaving 6 bases between them. The CDR3 spells CATSEVGGNTIYF. The DNA of the CDR3 is TGTGCCACCAGTGAAGTGGGTGGAAACACCATATATTTT.

The rearrangement uses TRBV30 and TRBJ1-3; D is unclear. The CDR3 sequence is 14 residues long. Germline assignment: CDR1 GTSNPN and CDR2 SVGIG (reference sequence). The germline V and J ends were trimmed by 4 bases and 0 bases, with 10 bases remaining between them. The CDR3 sequence is CAWTVDFSGNTIYF. CDR3 bases: TGTGCCTGGACAGTGGACTTCTCTGGAAACACCATATATTTT.

This clone turned up a few times. This chain uses TRBV24-1 with TRBJ1-2; D not resolved. The germline V and J ends were trimmed by 0 bases and 8 bases, with 9 bases remaining between them. Looked up from germline, CDR1 is KGHDR and CDR2 is SFDVKD. CDR3 length equals 13 residues. The CDR3, as DNA: TGTGCCACCAGTGATTTGAAAGAGAAGGGCTACACCTTC. Its protein is CATSDLKEKGYTF.

This clone was detected only once. The chain links TRBV27 to TRBJ2-1, with TRBD2 identical over 11 bases. Germline V gives CDR1 MNHEY, CDR2 SMNVEV (reference sequence). The trim removed 5 bases at V and 8 bases at J, leaving 14 bases unmatched. This CDR3 is 17 amino acids long. Here the CDR3 reads CASSPTLAGGPGDEQFF. The CDR3 DNA is TGTGCCAGCAGTCCTACTTTAGCGGGAGGGCCGGGCGATGAGCAGTTCTTC.

CDR3 region: CASSIEMGQGNQPQHF. DNA of the CDR3: TGTGCCAGTAGTATAGAAATGGGACAGGGGAATCAGCCCCAGCATTTT. The chain links TRBV19 to TRBJ1-5; 10 bases agree with TRBD1. The CDR3 extends over 16 amino acids. J was trimmed by 4 bases and V by 0 bases; bases with no gene match: 3. Germline loops: CDR1 LNHDA, CDR2 SQIVND (reference sequence).

The J gene is TRBJ2-7, the V gene TRBV20-1; D uncertain. CDR1 is DFQATT, CDR2 SNEGSKA, per germline (reference sequence). The CDR3 consists of 13 residues. V shed 3 bases and J shed 3 bases, with 12 bases lying between them. CDR3 coding DNA: TGCAGTGCTAGTAGGGTGGTTGACTACGAGCAGTACTTC. This translates into CSASRVVDYEQYF.

The chain uses TRBV5-1 and TRBJ1-3; tentative D call: TRBD1 (6 bases). Per the germline V gene, CDR1 is SGHRS and CDR2 is YFSETQ. V was cut by 4 bases and J by 0 bases, with 11 bases left in between. This CDR3 spans 15 amino acids. CDR3 sequence (DNA): TGCGCCAGCAGCGGGGGGCAGAGCTCTGGAAACACCATATATTTT. Translation gives CASSGGQSSGNTIYF.

CDR3 nucleotide sequence: TGCGCCAGCAGCCCAGGACTAGCCCGTGACGAGCAGTACTTC. As protein: CASSPGLARDEQYF. The chain joins TRBV5-1 to TRBJ2-7; 8 bases are a match to TRBD2. From germline, CDR1 is SGHRS and CDR2 YFSETQ. The junction had 8 bases not matched to a gene; V was cut back by 4 bases and J by 5 bases. There are 14 residues in the CDR3.

V gene TRBV7-2 combines with J gene TRBJ2-1, with D perhaps TRBD1 (6 bases). Germline V gives CDR1 SGHTA, CDR2 FQGNSA. With 1 base removed from V and 7 bases from J, the gap between germline ends came to 8 bases. The CDR3 has 13 residues. The CDR3 protein is CASSLVGQNEQFF. The CDR3 bases are TGTGCCAGCAGCTTAGTGGGACAAAATGAGCAGTTCTTC.

This chain links TRBV12-3 or TRBV12-4 with TRBJ1-3; D call uncertain. This CDR3 region has 13 residues. V lost 6 bases to trimming and J lost 2 bases, with 8 bases between them. The CDR3 region is CASRLKAGNTIYF. The CDR3 DNA sequence: TGTGCCAGCAGATTAAAAGCTGGAAACACCATATATTTT.

V gene TRBV30 combines with J gene TRBJ1-2; TRBD1 is a possible D gene (6 bases). Germline V gene lookup returns CDR1 GTSNPN and CDR2 SVGIG (reference sequence). V was clipped by 2 bases and J by 1 base, with 17 bases between them. The CDR3 has 16 amino acids. CDR3 nucleotide sequence: TGTGCCTGGAGTCCGGACAGCGGACCTTTTAACTATGGCTACACCTTC. It specifies CAWSPDSGPFNYGYTF.